Each of the 21 T cell receptor beta chains below was sequenced from the same sample in a study of T cell repertoires in ileal Crohn's disease. The table came from immunoSEQ multiplex PCR; TCRdb's copy has only in-frame clones and leaves some out. This sample has approximately 17,000 clones; over 65% occur once, and the top ten carry under 13%. Sequenced input: ileal tissue. The source of these receptors is an adult with Crohn's disease.

J is TRBJ1-5 and V is TRBV6-6; tentatively, D is TRBD1 (5 bases). The germline V and J ends were trimmed by 5 bases and 1 base, with 12 bases remaining between them. CDR1 and CDR2 from the germline V gene are MNHNY and SVGAGI (reference sequence). The CDR3 spans 15 residues. This CDR3 is CASSPSSGSNQPQHF. CDR3 bases: TGTGCCAGCAGTCCTAGTTCAGGGAGCAATCAGCCCCAGCATTTT.

Worth noting for this clone: At the DNA level, this CDR3 is encoded by other sequences in the same sample as well. The chain recombines TRBV30 with TRBJ1-1; D is perhaps TRBD1 (5 bases). The V gene's germline CDR1 is GTSNPN and CDR2 SVGIG (reference sequence). The CDR3 is 15 amino acids. V shed 0 bases and J shed 1 base, with 12 bases lying between them. CDR3 loop: CAWSVFTGGNTEAFF. The CDR3 DNA reads as TGTGCCTGGAGTGTATTCACAGGTGGGAACACTGAAGCTTTCTTT. The full variable domain, completed using reference TRBV30 and TRBJ1-1, is SQTIHQWPATLVQPVGSPLSLECTVEGTSNPNLYWYRQAAGRGLQLLFYSVGIGQISSEVPQNLSASRPQDRQFILSSKKLLLSDSGFYLCAWSVFTGGNTEAFFGQGTRLTVV.

J is TRBJ1-3 and V is TRBV5-4; D unclear. CDR1 and CDR2 (germline): SGHNT, YYREEE (reference sequence). The CDR3 contains 14 residues. Trimming pared 0 bases from V and 3 bases from J, leaving 7 bases between. The CDR3 DNA is TGTGCCAGCAGCTTGGACAGCCATGGAAACACCATATATTTT. Amino acid sequence: CASSLDSHGNTIYF.

The J gene is TRBJ2-1, the V gene TRBV19, with TRBD2 matching 7 bases. With V trimmed by 2 bases and J by 3 bases, 7 bases remained unmatched. There are 16 residues in the CDR3. In germline, CDR1 is LNHDA, CDR2 SQIVND (reference sequence). CDR3 DNA: TGTGCCAGTAGTATACCGTCTAGCGGTTACTACAATGAGCAGTTCTTC. This translates into CASSIPSSGYYNEQFF.

J is TRBJ2-2 and V is TRBV4-2; 9 bases line up with TRBD2. This CDR3 spans 15 amino acids. Germline V gene data show CDR1 as LGHNA and CDR2 as YNFKEQ. After removal of 2 bases from V and 6 bases from J, the junction contained 4 bases not matched to a gene. CDR3: CASSQQRTSAGELFF. The CDR3 region has the DNA TGTGCCAGCAGCCAACAACGGACTAGCGCCGGGGAGCTGTTTTTT.

The chain carries TRBV7-8 and TRBJ2-7, with D possibly TRBD1 on 7 matching bases. The CDR3 sequence is 15 residues long. CDR1 is SGHVS and CDR2 is FQNEAQ in the germline V gene. V was trimmed by 5 bases and J by 3 bases, leaving 17 bases between them. The CDR3 loop reads CASSQPGAGGYEQYF. The CDR3 DNA reads as TGTGCCAGCAGCCAACCGGGGGCAGGGGGCTACGAGCAGTACTTC.

This clone was seen a single time. The CDR3: CASTTTPGRSSYEQYF. The CDR3, as DNA: TGTGCCAGCACAACCACCCCCGGTCGGAGCTCCTACGAGCAGTACTTC. The chain carries TRBV27 and TRBJ2-5; D not resolved. The closer fit of TRBJ2-7 to the DNA end suggests the J call may be wrong. The length of the CDR3 is 16 residues. Germline CDR1 MNHEY, CDR2 SMNVEV (reference sequence).

J is TRBJ1-6 and V is TRBV2, with D possibly matching TRBD1 (6 bases). Trimming removed 7 bases from V and 9 bases from J, with 13 bases in between. CDR3 length: 13 amino acids. Germline loops: CDR1 SNHLY, CDR2 FYNNEI. CDR3 sequence: CASTQQGGSPLHF. The CDR3 DNA reads as TGTGCCAGCACCCAGCAAGGGGGTTCACCCCTCCACTTT.

The V gene is TRBV6-1, the J gene TRBJ2-7; the match to TRBD2 covers 8 bases. The CDR3 contains 14 residues. V lost 2 bases to trimming and J lost 3 bases; unmatched junction nucleotides: 3. Germline V lookup: CDR1 MNHNS, CDR2 SASEGT. The CDR3 region has the DNA TGTGCCAGCAGTGAATGGCGGGGGGTCTACGAGCAGTACTTC. Translation: CASSEWRGVYEQYF.

This sequence joins TRBV30 and TRBJ1-1; D is unclear. Germline-derived CDR1 and CDR2 are GTSNPN and SVGIG (reference sequence). The CDR3 loop spans 14 amino acids. V lost 5 bases and J lost 1, with 14 bases in between. The DNA for the CDR3 is TGTGCCTGGGGCTCGGGTGCAGCGAACACTGAAGCTTTCTTT. Its protein product is CAWGSGAANTEAFF.

In this sample, this clone turned up once. The V and J genes are TRBV6-4 and TRBJ1-2; 8 bases align to TRBD1. Germline V gene lookup returns CDR1 MRHNA and CDR2 SNTAGT. The junction had 3 bases not matched to a gene; V was cut back by 5 bases and J by 7 bases. The CDR3 totals 12 residues. The CDR3: CASSSGGRGYTF. Here the CDR3 DNA reads TGTGCCAGCAGTTCAGGGGGCCGTGGCTACACCTTC.

This clone was seen only a few times. The chain carries TRBV6-6 and TRBJ1-1, with unresolved D. Trimming pared 4 bases from V and 8 bases from J, leaving 14 bases between. The length of the CDR3 is 13 residues. The V gene's germline CDR1 is MNHNY and CDR2 SVGAGI (reference sequence). The CDR3 protein is CASSWVVPEEAFF. The CDR3 DNA reads as TGTGCCAGCAGTTGGGTCGTGCCGGAGGAAGCTTTCTTT.

This CDR3 reads CASSLGSQTGNTIYF. The DNA for the CDR3 is TGTGCCAGCAGCTTAGGCTCCCAGACTGGAAACACCATATATTTT. The gene calls are TRBV7-2 and TRBJ1-3; D unclear. The ends were cut back, 1 base at V and 2 bases at J, with 9 bases in the middle. The germline gives CDR1 SGHTA, CDR2 FQGNSA. The CDR3 covers 15 residues.

The genes are TRBV6-5 and TRBJ2-3; maybe TRBD2 (6 bases). The germline gives CDR1 MNHEY, CDR2 SVGAGI. This CDR3 is 15 amino acids long. V was clipped by 0 bases and J by 2 bases, with 9 bases between them. DNA for the CDR3: TGTGCCAGCAGTTACTCCTCGGGGGTCACAGATACGCAGTATTTT. This codes for CASSYSSGVTDTQYF.

V gene TRBV5-8 combines with J gene TRBJ2-5, with unresolved D. The CDR3 sequence is 12 residues long. V lost 1 base and J lost 5, with 6 bases in between. Germline V lookup: CDR1 SGHTS, CDR2 YDEGEE. The DNA for the CDR3 is TGTGCCAGCAGCTTGCCCAGGGAGACCCAGTACTTC. Protein product: CASSLPRETQYF.

The chain links TRBV4-2 to TRBJ2-5; 7 nucleotides line up with TRBD2. CDR1 is LGHNA, CDR2 YNFKEQ, per germline. CDR3 length equals 11 residues. V lost 5 bases and J lost 9; bases outside the gene matches: 3. CDR3: CASSSRGAQYF. The CDR3 DNA is TGTGCCAGCAGCTCCCGGGGGGCCCAGTACTTC.

This clone was observed once. The genes are TRBV5-1 and TRBJ2-1; D is perhaps TRBD1 (6 bases). The length of the CDR3 is 13 residues. Trimming removed 5 bases from V and 10 bases from J, with 16 bases in between. The germline gives CDR1 SGHRS, CDR2 YFSETQ. In DNA form, the CDR3 reads TGCGCCAGCAGGGACAGTGCGAAGGAGGAGCAGTTCTTC. Translation gives CASRDSAKEEQFF.

The table lists this clone with a few counts. The chain links TRBV9 to TRBJ1-2; D unresolved. In germline, CDR1 is SGDLS, CDR2 YYNGEE. The CDR3 runs 13 residues. Trimming shortened V by 1 base and J by 2 bases, and 6 bases separated the two germline ends. The CDR3, as DNA: TGTGCCAGCAGCGTAACCCAGAACTATGGCTACACCTTC. Translated: CASSVTQNYGYTF.

Turning to this clone: In the same sample, other DNA sequences code for this CDR3. This rearrangement joins TRBV18 to TRBJ1-6; 7 nucleotides line up with TRBD1. The CDR3 is 16 residues long. Trimming at V came to 3 bases and at J to 13 bases, leaving 15 bases not matched to a gene. Germline V CDR1 and CDR2: KGHSH, LQKENI. The CDR3 protein is CASSPTGGGEGSPLHF. The DNA for the CDR3 is TGTGCCAGCTCACCGACGGGAGGGGGCGAGGGTTCCCCCCTCCACTTT. Using reference TRBV18 and TRBJ1-6 for the parts outside the CDR3, the full variable domain is NAGVMQNPRHLVRRRGQEARLRCSPMKGHSHVYWYRQLPEEGLKFMVYLQKENIIDESGMPKERFSAEFPKEGPSILRIQQVVRGDSAAYFCASSPTGGGEGSPLHFGNGTRLTVT.

The J gene is TRBJ1-6, the V gene TRBV30, with TRBD1 identical over 11 bases. The CDR3 totals 14 residues. The trim removed 4 bases at V and 9 bases at J, leaving 5 bases unmatched. The germline V gene encodes CDR1 GTSNPN and CDR2 SVGIG (reference sequence). The CDR3 reads CAWNAGTGGSPLHF. CDR3 bases: TGTGCCTGGAATGCCGGGACAGGGGGTTCACCCCTCCACTTT.

The chain is built from TRBV21-1 and TRBJ2-7; whether TRBD1, the table's D call, matches the DNA was not checked. TRBV21-1 is a pseudogene locus. This CDR3 comprises 14 residues. Written as DNA, the CDR3 is TGTGCCAGCAGCAAAGCGCACAGTTACTACGAGCAGTACTTC. Translating it yields CASSKAHSYYEQYF.